Presented here are 2 T cell receptor beta chains from one specimen sequenced in a study of blood T cell repertoires in COVID-19. TCRdb keeps only in-frame clones here, not all; method: immunoSEQ multiplex PCR. The data show 200,000 to 300,000 clones, 84% seen once. The sequenced material came from peripheral blood. The receptors were sampled from a human donor in a cohort sampled during active COVID-19.

V is TRBV29-1 and J is TRBJ2-7; maybe TRBD2 (6 bases). V shed 6 bases and J shed 7 bases, with 19 bases lying between them. Germline-derived CDR1 and CDR2 are SQVTM and ANQGSEA. CDR3 length equals 13 residues. CDR3 residues: CSVGVAGSGEQYF. CDR3 in DNA: TGCAGCGTCGGGGTGGCGGGAAGTGGTGAGCAGTACTTC.

This rearrangement joins TRBV7-2 to TRBJ2-3, with 10 bases lining up with TRBD2. The germline gives CDR1 SGHTA, CDR2 FQGNSA. V shed 7 bases, J shed 6 bases, and the junction held 7 bases outside the gene matches. CDR3 length equals 14 residues. CDR3 nucleotide sequence: TGTGCCAGCACCCTAGCGGGAGCACGGGATACGCAGTATTTT. Its translation: CASTLAGARDTQYF.